Listed below are T cell receptor beta chains from one sample, sequenced in a study of control samples from healthy donors and cancer patients. Only in-frame clones appear in the TCRdb table, and some are missing; sequencing was by immunoSEQ multiplex PCR. This table holds 88,000 or so clones, around 94% found once. What was sequenced was blood. All receptors derive from a woman younger than 35 in good health. Both conserved end residues are part of each CDR3. The order of the fields is CDR3 protein, J gene, V gene.

CASSPEDRVRPYEQYF TRBJ2-7 TRBV9
CASRGTGGGSYF TRBJ2-4 TRBV28
CATHGGRRTDTQYF TRBJ2-3 TRBV2
CATSRDIYGYTF TRBJ1-2 TRBV15
CASSEYTGEYGYTF TRBJ1-2 TRBV6-1
CASSTRAGGEQYF TRBJ2-7 TRBV6-5
CASSAGQGYTEAFF TRBJ1-1 TRBV7-8
CASNGQGSSYNEQFF TRBJ2-1 TRBV19
CATSREGGPSYEQYF TRBJ2-7 TRBV15
CASSYYRESGANVLTF TRBJ2-6 TRBV6-2/TRBV6-3
CASSEARAANEKLFF TRBJ1-4 TRBV2
CASRMTGDTEAFF TRBJ1-1 TRBV2
CATASGSTDTQYF TRBJ2-3 TRBV15
CASSLVRTSGSQKGEQFF TRBJ2-1 TRBV7-2
CASSDRAGRNEGFLGFLEKLFF TRBJ1-4 TRBV28
CASSPHRDSPLHF TRBJ1-6 TRBV7-2
CASATSGETGELFF TRBJ2-2 TRBV2
CASSQGRSASGNTIYF TRBJ1-3 TRBV3-1/TRBV3-2
CASSGYGSHYEQYF TRBJ2-7 TRBV5-4
CASSQGQVRQETQYF TRBJ2-5 TRBV3-1/TRBV3-2
CASSLGHGGDSPLHF TRBJ1-6 TRBV13
CASSPGDRFASGANVLTF TRBJ2-6 TRBV4-1
CASRLAPDRSYGYTF TRBJ1-2 TRBV7-2
CASSLARLAGYTDTQYF TRBJ2-3 TRBV5-1
CASSYSPGYTGELFF TRBJ2-2 TRBV6-5
CASSFSPRWTGAFGGYTF TRBJ1-2 TRBV28
CASSEGAFSQETQYF TRBJ2-5 TRBV10-2
CASSPGLYNEQFF TRBJ2-1 TRBV5-1
CASSPGLAGGNEQFF TRBJ2-1 TRBV9
CASSDRQGSGANVLTF TRBJ2-6 TRBV19
CATSDPNRGGGETQYF TRBJ2-5 TRBV24-1
CASSPTGSYVGETQYF TRBJ2-5 TRBV14
CASSLWGPGVWLHF TRBJ1-6 TRBV11-2
CASSRGTGSYEQYF TRBJ2-7 TRBV25-1
CATSSPTGLAGPRTDTQYF TRBJ2-3 TRBV15
CASSIVKGAGANVLTF TRBJ2-6 TRBV19
CASSLDRNQPQHF TRBJ1-5 TRBV5-4
CASSTIGGLGTEAFF TRBJ1-1 TRBV7-3
CASSQGSLRNSPLHF TRBJ1-6 TRBV14
CSASGEETQYF TRBJ2-5 TRBV20-1
CASSTPQGSSGNTIYF TRBJ1-3 TRBV19
CASSFFEGSSYEQYF TRBJ2-7 TRBV25-1
CASSPFAGAGADTQYF TRBJ2-3 TRBV18
CASSQRNTEAFF TRBJ1-1 TRBV18
CASSRSAHRENTQYF TRBJ2-3 TRBV4-1
CASTELAGVGYEQYF TRBJ2-7 TRBV6-5
CASSFGPNSPLHF TRBJ1-6 TRBV5-1
CASSQDLLPLRTDTQYF TRBJ2-3 TRBV14
CASKTSGRVEQFF TRBJ2-1 TRBV6-5
CASSQDPRPYNEQFF TRBJ2-1 TRBV3-1/TRBV3-2
CASSQDRGGDYGYTF TRBJ1-2 TRBV4-3
CASSPLLAPSYEQYF TRBJ2-7 TRBV7-9
CASSPGLPELFF TRBJ2-2 TRBV27
CASRRLGTDTQYF TRBJ2-3 TRBV6-5
CASSLLGNTEAFF TRBJ1-1 TRBV28
CASSGGKGRETQYF TRBJ2-5 TRBV5-6
CASSQFPQGAGANVLTF TRBJ2-6 TRBV4-2
CASSTNGRGLEFPSNQPQHF TRBJ1-5 TRBV21-1
CASSLTGISNQPQHF TRBJ1-5 TRBV5-5
CASSLFSASSSYNEQFF TRBJ2-1 TRBV7-8